These 15 T cell receptor beta chains were sequenced from one sample in a study of T cell changes during pregnancy in multiple sclerosis. Only in-frame clones appear in the TCRdb table, and some are missing; sequencing was by immunoSEQ multiplex PCR. The sample records around 39,000 clones, 80% to 95% being singletons. The specimen comprised CD8+ T cells from peripheral blood mononuclear cells, sampled before pregnancy. These receptor sequences come from a female donor with multiple sclerosis, enrolled in a pregnancy study.

The V and J genes are TRBV29-1 and TRBJ2-4, with a possible D match to TRBD1 (6 bases). The ends were cut back, 4 bases at V and 3 bases at J, with 10 bases in the middle. The CDR3 contains 13 residues. Germline V CDR1 and CDR2: SQVTM, ANQGSEA. This chain's CDR3 is CSVVQGRKNIQYF. The CDR3 DNA sequence: TGCAGCGTTGTACAGGGTCGCAAAAACATTCAGTACTTC.

This sequence joins TRBV6-1 and TRBJ2-7; 10 bases are shared with TRBD1. Germline loops: CDR1 MNHNS, CDR2 SASEGT. V lost 2 bases and J lost 0; bases outside the gene matches: 1. The CDR3 is 15 residues long. In nucleotides, the CDR3 is TGTGCCAGCAGTGAACGGACAGGGGGCTCCTACGAGCAGTACTTC. Its protein product is CASSERTGGSYEQYF.

This clone occurred once. The genes are TRBV30 and TRBJ2-5, with D maybe TRBD1 (6 bases). Trimming shortened V by 3 bases and J by 3 bases, and 14 bases separated the two germline ends. Germline CDR1 is GTSNPN and CDR2 is SVGIG (reference sequence). This CDR3 contains 14 residues. The CDR3 here is CAWSQPTGEETQYF. For the CDR3, the DNA is TGTGCCTGGAGCCAACCGACAGGAGAAGAGACCCAGTACTTC.

By sample share, this clone is medium-sized (0.01 to 0.1%). The V gene is TRBV4-2, the J gene TRBJ2-1; 8 positions match TRBD2. Germline CDR1 reads LGHNA; CDR2 reads YNFKEQ. The CDR3 has 16 residues. Trimming cost V 0 bases and J 8 bases; bases outside gene matches: 9. The CDR3 nucleotides are TGTGCCAGCAGCCAAGAGGGGGAAGCGGGGGTCGATGAGCAGTTCTTC. Protein sequence: CASSQEGEAGVDEQFF.

The chain combines TRBV27 with TRBJ1-4, with D possibly TRBD1 on 5 matching bases. CDR3 length: 14 amino acids. Germline values: CDR1 MNHEY, CDR2 SMNVEV (reference sequence). Trimming took off 3 bases at V and 8 bases at J, with 13 bases between the two ends. CDR3 bases: TGTGCCAGCAGTTTGGGGGGTTCTGGGGAAAAACTGTTTTTT. This encodes CASSLGGSGEKLFF.

This clone has more than one count but fewer than ten. The chain couples TRBV7-9 to TRBJ1-1; tentative D call: TRBD1 (5 bases). CDR1 and CDR2 from the germline V gene are SEHNR and FQNEAQ (reference sequence). V was trimmed by 3 bases and J by 3 bases, leaving 8 bases between them. This CDR3 is built from 13 residues. CDR3 sequence reads: CASSFGAHTEAFF. CDR3 DNA: TGTGCCAGCAGCTTTGGGGCCCACACTGAAGCTTTCTTT.

The chain combines TRBV27 with TRBJ1-1; 8 bases agree with TRBD1. CDR1 and CDR2 from the germline V gene are MNHEY and SMNVEV (reference sequence). With 3 bases clipped from V and 2 bases from J, the junction kept 8 bases outside the gene matches. The CDR3 length is 16 residues. CDR3 residues: CASSFLRDRTNTEAFF. The CDR3 DNA follows: TGTGCCAGCAGTTTCCTCCGGGACAGGACAAACACTGAAGCTTTCTTT.

In this sample, this clone turned up once. This chain uses TRBV19 with TRBJ2-5; D is perhaps TRBD1 (6 bases). The V gene's germline CDR1 is LNHDA and CDR2 SQIVND (reference sequence). The length of the CDR3 is 14 residues. The ends were cut back, 1 base at V and 3 bases at J, with 9 bases in the middle. Written as DNA, the CDR3 is TGTGCCAGTAGTATAGTGGACAGAGAAGAGACCCAGTACTTC. Its translation is CASSIVDREETQYF. The full variable domain, completed using reference TRBV19 and TRBJ2-5, is DGGITQSPKYLFRKEGQNVTLSCEQNLNHDAMYWYRQDPGQGLRLIYYSQIVNDFQKGDIAEGYSVSREKKESFPLTVTSAQKNPTAFYLCASSIVDREETQYFGPGTRLLVL.

The chain combines TRBV14 with TRBJ2-7; tentatively, D is TRBD1 (5 bases). The CDR3 loop spans 14 amino acids. V lost 0 bases and J 2 bases, leaving 8 bases between the germline ends. Germline V CDR1 and CDR2: SGHDN, FVKESK. CDR3 sequence: CASSQDWGPYEQYF. The CDR3 DNA reads TGTGCCAGCAGCCAAGATTGGGGCCCCTACGAGCAGTACTTC. Drawing the rest from reference TRBV14 and TRBJ2-7, the complete variable domain is EAGVTQFPSHSVIEKGQTVTLRCDPISGHDNLYWYRRVMGKEIKFLLHFVKESKQDESGMPNNRFLAERTGGTYSTLKVQPAELEDSGVYFCASSQDWGPYEQYFGPGTRLTVT.

The gene calls are TRBV10-3 and TRBJ1-1; 7 bases align to TRBD1. CDR1 and CDR2 from the germline V gene are ENHRY and SYGVKD. This CDR3 is 15 amino acids long. V lost 4 bases, J lost 6 bases, and 11 bases stayed unmatched. The CDR3 DNA is TGTGCCATCAGTGGGACAGGCGGTGGAGTTCCTGAAGCTTTCTTT. Protein product: CAISGTGGGVPEAFF.

The chain couples TRBV19 to TRBJ2-7, with 8 bases identical to TRBD1. Germline CDR1 is LNHDA and CDR2 is SQIVND (reference sequence). With 5 bases clipped from V and 5 bases from J, the junction kept 5 bases outside the gene matches. The CDR3 sequence is 13 residues long. The CDR3 DNA sequence: TGTGCCAGTAGTTCAGGGGGCAGCCACGAGCAGTACTTC. Amino acid sequence: CASSSGGSHEQYF.

This chain uses TRBV7-9 with TRBJ2-1; D gene uncertain. From germline, CDR1 is SEHNR and CDR2 FQNEAQ (reference sequence). The CDR3 spans 13 residues. Between the trimmed V and J ends, which lost 7 bases and 8 bases, there was a span of 15 bases. CDR3 in amino acids: CASISRRGDEQFF. The CDR3 DNA sequence: TGTGCCAGCATAAGCCGGCGCGGCGATGAGCAGTTCTTC.

The rearrangement joins TRBV10-1 to TRBJ2-7; D possibly corresponds to TRBD2 (5 bases). The CDR3 is 13 amino acids. CDR1 and CDR2 (germline): WNHNN, SYGVQD (reference sequence). Trimming shortened V by 2 bases and J by 0 bases, and 5 bases separated the two germline ends. CDR3 DNA sequence: TGCGCCAGCAGTGAGGGGAGCTCCTACGAGCAGTACTTC. This encodes CASSEGSSYEQYF.

J is TRBJ2-3 and V is TRBV27, with no clear D. Trimming took off 3 bases at V and 6 bases at J, with 4 bases between the two ends. The germline CDR1 and CDR2 sequences are MNHEY and SMNVEV (reference sequence). The CDR3 runs to 11 residues. CDR3 nucleotide sequence: TGTGCCAGCAGTTTCGGGGATACGCAGTATTTT. The encoded protein is CASSFGDTQYF.

The J gene is TRBJ2-2, the V gene TRBV27; unclear D gene. This CDR3 contains 14 residues. CDR1 and CDR2 from the germline V gene are MNHEY and SMNVEV (reference sequence). V was shortened by 5 bases and J by 3 bases, with 10 bases between the two germline ends. The CDR3, as DNA: TGTGCCAGCAGTCCCTACCGGGACACCGGGGAGCTGTTTTTT. It codes for CASSPYRDTGELFF.